The T cell receptor (beta chain) under discussion was sequenced for a study of molecular identifiers for immune sequencing clone quantification. The study, taken as a whole, reports: Researchers reportedly could pick up spiked Jurkat TCR RNA from one cell mixed into more than 800,000 naive cells.

TCRdb itself ran the PCR reads through MiXCR, one entry per CDR3 protein. This sample has about 640,000 distinct CDR3 sequences, with less than 20% found just once. The CDR3 runs to 21 residues. The ends lost 0 bases at V and 3 bases at J; junction bases unmatched: 12. Germline CDR1 is LNHNV and CDR2 is YYDKDF (reference sequence). This clonotype appeared a few times. Its antigen remains unknown. The receptor was isolated from a human donor in good health. Some libraries in this study had Jurkat cell RNA spiked in. The sequenced material came from naive CD8+ T cells from blood, with Jurkat cell RNA spiked in. The subset here: FACS-sorted CD8+CD4-CCR7+CD45RA+ naive T cells. V and J are TRBV15 and TRBJ2-2, with 14 bases lining up with TRBD2. As DNA, the CDR3 is TGTGCCACCAGCAGAGATTTCAGGGGACTAGCGGGAGTAGGAGACACCGGGGAGCTGTTTTTT. Residues: CATSRDFRGLAGVGDTGELFF. Supplemented by reference TRBV15 and TRBJ2-2, the full variable domain reads DAMVIQNPRYQVTQFGKPVTLSCSQTLNHNVMYWYQQKSSQAPKLLFHYYDKDFNNEADTPDNFQSRRPNTSFCFLDIRSPGLGDTAMYLCATSRDFRGLAGVGDTGELFFGEGSRLTVL.